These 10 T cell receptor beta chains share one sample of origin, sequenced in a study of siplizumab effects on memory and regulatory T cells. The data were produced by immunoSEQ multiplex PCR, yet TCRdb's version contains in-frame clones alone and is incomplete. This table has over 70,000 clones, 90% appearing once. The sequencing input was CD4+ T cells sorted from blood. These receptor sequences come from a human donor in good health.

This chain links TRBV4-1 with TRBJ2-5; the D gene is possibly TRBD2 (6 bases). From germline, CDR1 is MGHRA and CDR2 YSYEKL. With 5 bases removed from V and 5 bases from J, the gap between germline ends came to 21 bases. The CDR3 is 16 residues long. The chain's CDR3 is CASSTIAGRTGETQYF. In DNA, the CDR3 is TGCGCCAGCAGCACGATCGCGGGGAGGACGGGGGAGACCCAGTACTTC.

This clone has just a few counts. CDR3 sequence (DNA): TGTGCCAGTAGACCCCGAGGGAGCGGGACCGGGGAGCTGTTTTTT. Its translation: CASRPRGSGTGELFF. The chain employs TRBV19 and TRBJ2-2; a weak D match, TRBD2 (6 bases). Germline-derived CDR1 and CDR2 are LNHDA and SQIVND (reference sequence). V was clipped by 6 bases and J by 5 bases, with 16 bases between them. This CDR3 comprises 15 residues.

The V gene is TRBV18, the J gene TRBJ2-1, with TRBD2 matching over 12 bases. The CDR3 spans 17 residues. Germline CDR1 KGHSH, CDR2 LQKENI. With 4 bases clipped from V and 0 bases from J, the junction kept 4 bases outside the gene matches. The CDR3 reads CASSRTSGDSSYNEQFF. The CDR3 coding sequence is TGTGCCAGCTCACGGACTAGCGGGGATAGCTCCTACAATGAGCAGTTCTTC.

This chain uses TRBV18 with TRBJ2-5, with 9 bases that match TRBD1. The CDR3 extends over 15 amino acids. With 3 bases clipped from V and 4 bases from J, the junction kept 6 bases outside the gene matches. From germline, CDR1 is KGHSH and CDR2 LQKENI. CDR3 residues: CASSPSGQGLETQYF. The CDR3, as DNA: TGTGCCAGCTCACCCTCTGGACAGGGGCTAGAGACCCAGTACTTC.

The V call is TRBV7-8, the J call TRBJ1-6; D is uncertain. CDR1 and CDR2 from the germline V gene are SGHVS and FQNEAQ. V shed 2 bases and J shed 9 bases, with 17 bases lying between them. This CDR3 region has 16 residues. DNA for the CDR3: TGTGCCAGCAGCTTACACAACCGGGTCTTACCTTCACCCCTCCACTTT. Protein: CASSLHNRVLPSPLHF.

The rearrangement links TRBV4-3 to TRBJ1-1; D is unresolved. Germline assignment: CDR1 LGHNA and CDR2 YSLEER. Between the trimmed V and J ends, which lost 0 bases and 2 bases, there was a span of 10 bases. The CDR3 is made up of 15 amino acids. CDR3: CASSQERNRNTEAFF. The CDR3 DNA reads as TGCGCCAGCAGCCAAGAGAGGAACAGAAACACTGAAGCTTTCTTT.

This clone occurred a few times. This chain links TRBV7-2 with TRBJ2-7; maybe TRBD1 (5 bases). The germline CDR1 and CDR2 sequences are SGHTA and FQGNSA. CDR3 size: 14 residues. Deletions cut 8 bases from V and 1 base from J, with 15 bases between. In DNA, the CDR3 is TGTGCCAGCCGCAGCTCGAGACAGTCCTACGAGCAGTACTTC. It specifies CASRSSRQSYEQYF.

In DNA form, the CDR3 reads TGTGCCAGCAGCCCCCCCGGGGGGGTCACCGGGGAGCTGTTTTTT. This gives the protein CASSPPGGVTGELFF. The chain couples TRBV13 to TRBJ2-2, with 8 bases identical to TRBD2. The CDR3 runs 15 residues. Germline CDR1 PRHDT, CDR2 FYEKMQ (reference sequence). Losses at the gene ends were 5 bases for V and 4 bases for J; bases not matched to a gene: 6. Combining the CDR3 with reference TRBV13 and TRBJ2-2 gives the whole variable domain AAGVIQSPRHLIKEKRETATLKCYPIPRHDTVYWYQQGPGQDPQFLISFYEKMQSDKGSIPDRFSAQQFSDYHSELNMSSLELGDSALYFCASSPPGGVTGELFFGEGSRLTVL.

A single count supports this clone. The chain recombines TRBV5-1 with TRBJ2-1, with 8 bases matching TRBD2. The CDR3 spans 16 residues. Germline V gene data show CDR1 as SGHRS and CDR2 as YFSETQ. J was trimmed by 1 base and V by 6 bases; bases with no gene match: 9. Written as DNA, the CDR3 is TGCGCCAGCACCCTTTCGAGCGGGAGTTCCTACAATGAGCAGTTCTTC. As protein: CASTLSSGSSYNEQFF.

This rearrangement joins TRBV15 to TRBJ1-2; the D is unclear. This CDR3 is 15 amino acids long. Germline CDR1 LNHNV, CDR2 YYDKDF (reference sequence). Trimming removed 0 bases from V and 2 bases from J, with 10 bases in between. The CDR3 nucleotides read TGTGCCACCAGCAGAGATCGGGTCAGAAACTATGGCTACACCTTC. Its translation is CATSRDRVRNYGYTF.